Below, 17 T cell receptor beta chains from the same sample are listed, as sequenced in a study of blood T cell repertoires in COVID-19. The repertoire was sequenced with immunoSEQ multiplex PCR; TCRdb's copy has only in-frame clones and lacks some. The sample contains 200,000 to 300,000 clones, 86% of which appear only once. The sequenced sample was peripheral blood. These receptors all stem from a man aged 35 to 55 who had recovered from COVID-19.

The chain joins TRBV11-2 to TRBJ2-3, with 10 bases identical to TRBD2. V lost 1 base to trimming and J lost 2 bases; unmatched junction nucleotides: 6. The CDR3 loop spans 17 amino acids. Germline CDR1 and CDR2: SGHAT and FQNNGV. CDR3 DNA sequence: TGTGCCAGCAGCTTAGGTCTAGCGGGGGTCTTCACAGATACGCAGTATTTT. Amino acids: CASSLGLAGVFTDTQYF.

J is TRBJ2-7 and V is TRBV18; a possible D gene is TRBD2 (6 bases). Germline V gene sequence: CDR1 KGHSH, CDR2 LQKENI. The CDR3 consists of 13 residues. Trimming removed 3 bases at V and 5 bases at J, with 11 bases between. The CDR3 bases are TGTGCCAGCTCACCCGAACTAGCTGACGAGCAGTACTTC. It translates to CASSPELADEQYF. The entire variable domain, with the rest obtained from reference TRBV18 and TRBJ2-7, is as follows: NAGVMQNPRHLVRRRGQEARLRCSPMKGHSHVYWYRQLPEEGLKFMVYLQKENIIDESGMPKERFSAEFPKEGPSILRIQQVVRGDSAAYFCASSPELADEQYFGPGTRLTVT.

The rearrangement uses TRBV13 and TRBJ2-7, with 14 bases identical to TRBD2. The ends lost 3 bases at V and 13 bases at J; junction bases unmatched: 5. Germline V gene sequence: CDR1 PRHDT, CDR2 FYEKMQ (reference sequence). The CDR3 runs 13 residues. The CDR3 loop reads CASSFTGTSGGYF. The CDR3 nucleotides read TGTGCCAGCAGCTTCACCGGGACTAGCGGGGGCTACTTC.

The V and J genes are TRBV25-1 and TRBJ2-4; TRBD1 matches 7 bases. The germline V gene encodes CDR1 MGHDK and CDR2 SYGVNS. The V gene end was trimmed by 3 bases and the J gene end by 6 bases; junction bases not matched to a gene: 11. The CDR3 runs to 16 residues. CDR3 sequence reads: CASSETGRNWINIQYF. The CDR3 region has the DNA TGTGCCAGCAGTGAGACAGGGAGAAATTGGATAAACATTCAGTACTTC.

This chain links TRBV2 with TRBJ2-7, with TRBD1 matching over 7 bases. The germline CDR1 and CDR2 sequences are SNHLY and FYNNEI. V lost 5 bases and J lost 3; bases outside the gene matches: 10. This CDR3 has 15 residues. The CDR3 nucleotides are TGTGCCAGCAGTCCTGACAGGGATCCATTCTACGAGCAGTACTTC. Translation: CASSPDRDPFYEQYF.

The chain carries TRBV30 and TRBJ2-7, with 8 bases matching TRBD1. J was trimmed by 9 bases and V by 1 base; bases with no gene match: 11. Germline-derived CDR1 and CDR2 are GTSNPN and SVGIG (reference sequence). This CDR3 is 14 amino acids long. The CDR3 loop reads CAWSAGQGPIAQYF. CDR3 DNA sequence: TGTGCCTGGAGTGCTGGACAGGGCCCAATTGCGCAGTACTTC.

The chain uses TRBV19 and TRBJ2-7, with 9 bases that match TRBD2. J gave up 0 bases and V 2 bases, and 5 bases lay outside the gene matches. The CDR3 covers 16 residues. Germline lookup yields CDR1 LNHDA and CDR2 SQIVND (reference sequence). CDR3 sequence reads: CASSIRAGGSSYEQYF. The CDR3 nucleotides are TGTGCCAGTAGTATAAGAGCGGGGGGCAGCTCCTACGAGCAGTACTTC. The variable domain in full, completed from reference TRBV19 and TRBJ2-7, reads DGGITQSPKYLFRKEGQNVTLSCEQNLNHDAMYWYRQDPGQGLRLIYYSQIVNDFQKGDIAEGYSVSREKKESFPLTVTSAQKNPTAFYLCASSIRAGGSSYEQYFGPGTRLTVT.

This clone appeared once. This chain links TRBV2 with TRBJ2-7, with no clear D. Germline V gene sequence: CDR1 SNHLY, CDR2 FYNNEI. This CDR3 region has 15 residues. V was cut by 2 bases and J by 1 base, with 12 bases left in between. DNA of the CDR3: TGTGCCAGCAGTGAACAGGTTCACCCTTCCTACGAGCAGTACTTC. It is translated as CASSEQVHPSYEQYF.

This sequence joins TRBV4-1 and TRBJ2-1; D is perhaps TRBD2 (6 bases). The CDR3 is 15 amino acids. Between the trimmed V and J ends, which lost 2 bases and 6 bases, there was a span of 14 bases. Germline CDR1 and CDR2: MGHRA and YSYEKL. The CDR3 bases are TGCGCCAGCAGCCAAACGGCACTAGCAGTCAATGAGCAGTTCTTC. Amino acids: CASSQTALAVNEQFF.

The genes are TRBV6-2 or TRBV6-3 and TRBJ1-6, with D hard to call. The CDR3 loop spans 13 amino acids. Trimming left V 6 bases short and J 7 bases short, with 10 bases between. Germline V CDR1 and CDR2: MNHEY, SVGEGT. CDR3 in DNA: TGTGCCAGCAGCCGCGGGGAGAATTCACCCCTCCACTTT. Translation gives CASSRGENSPLHF.

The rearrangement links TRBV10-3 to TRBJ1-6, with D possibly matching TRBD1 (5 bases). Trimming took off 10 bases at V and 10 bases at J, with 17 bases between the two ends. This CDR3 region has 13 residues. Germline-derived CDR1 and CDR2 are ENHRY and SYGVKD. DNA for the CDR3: TGTGCCACGGAGGGGCAGGGTGGCTCACCCCTCCACTTT. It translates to CATEGQGGSPLHF.

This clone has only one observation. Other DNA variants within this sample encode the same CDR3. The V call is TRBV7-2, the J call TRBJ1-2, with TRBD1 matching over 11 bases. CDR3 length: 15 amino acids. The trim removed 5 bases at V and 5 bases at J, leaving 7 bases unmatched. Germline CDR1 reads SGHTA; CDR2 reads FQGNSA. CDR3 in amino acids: CASSPRTGGAYGYTF. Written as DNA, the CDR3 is TGTGCCAGCAGCCCACGGACAGGGGGCGCATATGGCTACACCTTC.

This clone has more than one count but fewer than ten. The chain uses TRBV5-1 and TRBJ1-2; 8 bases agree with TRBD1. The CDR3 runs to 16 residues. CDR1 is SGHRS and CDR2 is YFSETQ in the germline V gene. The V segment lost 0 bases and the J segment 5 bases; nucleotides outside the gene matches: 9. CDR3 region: CASSLGGPGGAYGYTF. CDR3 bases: TGCGCCAGCAGCTTGGGGGGCCCAGGGGGCGCATATGGCTACACCTTC.

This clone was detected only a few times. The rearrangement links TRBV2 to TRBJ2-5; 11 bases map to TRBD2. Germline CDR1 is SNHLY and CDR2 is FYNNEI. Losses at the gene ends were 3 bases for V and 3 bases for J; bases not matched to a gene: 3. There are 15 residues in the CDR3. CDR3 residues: CASSEQGLAEETQYF. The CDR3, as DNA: TGTGCCAGCAGTGAGCAGGGACTAGCGGAAGAGACCCAGTACTTC.

The CDR3 loop is CASSFLSLGTSSYEQYF. The CDR3 coding sequence is TGTGCCAGCAGCTTTCTCTCTCTCGGGACTAGCTCCTACGAGCAGTACTTC. This sequence joins TRBV7-2 and TRBJ2-7, with TRBD2 identical over 8 bases. From germline, CDR1 is SGHTA and CDR2 FQGNSA. Unmatched junction bases numbered 10, after V lost 3 bases and J lost 0 bases. The length of the CDR3 is 17 residues. The full variable domain, in which reference TRBV7-2 and TRBJ2-7 provide the parts outside the CDR3, is GAGVSQSPSNKVTEKGKDVELRCDPISGHTALYWYRQSLGQGLEFLIYFQGNSAPDKSGLPSDRFSAERTGGSVSTLTIQRTQQEDSAVYLCASSFLSLGTSSYEQYFGPGTRLTVT.

The CDR3 protein is CALGTCLRPDTEAFF. Written as DNA, the CDR3 is TGCGCTTTGGGGACATGTCTCCGGCCGGACACTGAAGCTTTCTTT. This chain uses TRBV23-1 with TRBJ1-1, with TRBD1 as a possible D gene (6 bases). TRBV23-1 is known as an ORF, though its function is uncertain. CDR3 length: 15 amino acids.

CDR3 sequence: CASSQELAGGPTDTQYF. CDR3 bases: TGCGCCAGCAGCCAAGAACTAGCGGGGGGGCCAACAGATACGCAGTATTTT. This rearrangement joins TRBV4-3 to TRBJ2-3; 13 nucleotides match TRBD2. With V trimmed by 0 bases and J by 3 bases, 3 bases remained unmatched. This CDR3 contains 17 residues. Germline CDR1 and CDR2: LGHNA and YSLEER.